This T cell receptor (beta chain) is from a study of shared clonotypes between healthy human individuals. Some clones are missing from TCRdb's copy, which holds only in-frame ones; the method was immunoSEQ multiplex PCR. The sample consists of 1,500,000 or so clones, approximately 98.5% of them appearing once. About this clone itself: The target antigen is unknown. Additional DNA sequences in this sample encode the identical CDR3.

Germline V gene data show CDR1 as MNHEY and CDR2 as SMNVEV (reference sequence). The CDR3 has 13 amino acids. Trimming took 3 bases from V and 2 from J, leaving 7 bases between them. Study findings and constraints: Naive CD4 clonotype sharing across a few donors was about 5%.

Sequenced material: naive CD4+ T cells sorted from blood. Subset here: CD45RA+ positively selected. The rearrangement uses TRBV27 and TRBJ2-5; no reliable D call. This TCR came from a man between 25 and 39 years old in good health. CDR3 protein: CASSFLGQETQYF. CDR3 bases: TGTGCCAGCAGTTTTTTGGGTCAAGAGACCCAGTACTTC.